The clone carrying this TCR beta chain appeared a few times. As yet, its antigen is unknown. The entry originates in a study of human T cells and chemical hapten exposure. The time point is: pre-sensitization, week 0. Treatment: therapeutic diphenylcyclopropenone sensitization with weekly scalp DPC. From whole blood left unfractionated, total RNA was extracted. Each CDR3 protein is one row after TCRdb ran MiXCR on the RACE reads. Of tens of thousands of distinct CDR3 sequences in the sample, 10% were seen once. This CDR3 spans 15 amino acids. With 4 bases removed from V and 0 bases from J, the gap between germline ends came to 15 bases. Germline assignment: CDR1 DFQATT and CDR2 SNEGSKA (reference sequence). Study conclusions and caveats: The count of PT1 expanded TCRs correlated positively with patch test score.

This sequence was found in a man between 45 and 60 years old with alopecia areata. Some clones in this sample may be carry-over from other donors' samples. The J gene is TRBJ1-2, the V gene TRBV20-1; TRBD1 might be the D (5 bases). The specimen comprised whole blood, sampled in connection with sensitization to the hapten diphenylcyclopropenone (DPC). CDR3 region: CSAKKGRRSNYGYTF. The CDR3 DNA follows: TGCAGTGCTAAAAAGGGACGGAGGTCTAACTATGGCTACACCTTC.